The 15 T cell receptor beta chains in this list originate from one sample, sequenced in a study of cytomegalovirus exposure and HLA in healthy donors. PCR used 60 Vbeta primers and 13 Jbeta primers. The protocol was immunoSEQ multiplex PCR, while the TCRdb copy is restricted to in-frame clones and leaves out a portion. The table has about 90,000 clones, around 70% seen once. Sequenced sample: PBMCs. These receptors originate from a woman aged 45 to 65 in good health and CMV-seropositive.

The chain carries TRBV5-4 and TRBJ1-2; D gene uncertain. In germline, CDR1 is SGHNT, CDR2 YYREEE (reference sequence). Trimming removed 1 base at V and 2 bases at J, with 6 bases between. This CDR3 is built from 13 residues. In nucleotides, the CDR3 is TGTGCCAGCAGCTTGCCGTCGAACTATGGCTACACCTTC. Amino acid sequence: CASSLPSNYGYTF.

This rearrangement joins TRBV28 to TRBJ2-7; 7 bases are shared with TRBD2. Germline loops: CDR1 MDHEN, CDR2 SYDVKM. With V trimmed by 7 bases and J by 1 base, 4 bases remained unmatched. The CDR3 has 13 residues. CDR3 DNA: TGTGCCAGCATAGGACTAGATTCCTACGAGCAGTACTTC. It specifies CASIGLDSYEQYF.

A few counts support this clone. This rearrangement joins TRBV28 to TRBJ2-3; 10 bases map to TRBD2. CDR3 length equals 16 residues. Trimming took 2 bases from V and 3 from J; bases not matched to a gene: 5. Per germline, CDR1 MDHEN and CDR2 SYDVKM. The CDR3 reads CASSLLSGRGTDTQYF. The CDR3 DNA reads as TGTGCCAGCAGTTTACTAAGCGGGAGGGGGACAGATACGCAGTATTTT.

This sequence joins TRBV4-1 and TRBJ2-7; 7 bases align to TRBD2. The CDR3 is 16 amino acids. Germline trimming cut 1 base from V and 3 bases from J; bases unmatched to any gene: 9. CDR1 is MGHRA, CDR2 YSYEKL, per germline. The CDR3 bases are TGCGCCAGCAGCCAAGGGGTGGGCCAGCGGGACTACGAGCAGTACTTC. It codes for CASSQGVGQRDYEQYF.

The chain uses TRBV14 and TRBJ2-5, with D hard to call. The J call is in doubt because the DNA end fits TRBJ2-7 better. Germline V lookup: CDR1 SGHDN, CDR2 FVKESK. The CDR3 covers 11 residues. The CDR3 region is CASSQHYEQYF. CDR3 sequence (DNA): TGTGCCAGCAGTCAACACTACGAGCAGTACTTC.

The chain is built from TRBV5-6 and TRBJ1-4; TRBD1 matches at 11 bases. This CDR3 spans 16 amino acids. V was clipped by 4 bases and J by 8 bases; unmatched bases: 10. Looked up from germline, CDR1 is SGHDT and CDR2 is YYEEEE. For the CDR3, the DNA is TGTGCCAGCAGCGGAGGGACAGGGGGTTTTTTGGAAAAACTGTTTTTT. Its protein product is CASSGGTGGFLEKLFF.

This clone was observed a single time. The chain links TRBV6-6 to TRBJ2-1; D gene ambiguous. This CDR3 has 11 residues. Trimming pared 3 bases from V and 7 bases from J, leaving 4 bases between. Germline V gives CDR1 MNHNY, CDR2 SVGAGI (reference sequence). The CDR3 DNA is TGTGCCAGCAGTTATTTAAATGAGCAGTTCTTC. Translated: CASSYLNEQFF.

The chain links TRBV29-1 to TRBJ1-1, with 8 nucleotides matching TRBD1. The CDR3 covers 16 residues. Germline V gene data show CDR1 as SQVTM and CDR2 as ANQGSEA. The V gene end was trimmed by 2 bases and the J gene end by 1 base; junction bases not matched to a gene: 9. The CDR3 protein is CSVESRQGARNTEAFF. The CDR3 nucleotides are TGCAGCGTTGAATCCCGGCAGGGGGCTAGGAACACTGAAGCTTTCTTT.

The chain uses TRBV7-2 and TRBJ2-7; TRBD2 aligns across 9 bases. V was pared by 4 bases and J by 3 bases, with 4 bases of the junction left unmatched. Per germline, CDR1 SGHTA and CDR2 FQGNSA. This CDR3 spans 14 amino acids. CDR3 region: CASSSTTSGYEQYF. The DNA of the CDR3 is TGTGCCAGCAGCTCAACGACTAGCGGCTACGAGCAGTACTTC. Full variable domain (outside the CDR3, taken from reference TRBV7-2 and TRBJ2-7): GAGVSQSPSNKVTEKGKDVELRCDPISGHTALYWYRQSLGQGLEFLIYFQGNSAPDKSGLPSDRFSAERTGGSVSTLTIQRTQQEDSAVYLCASSSTTSGYEQYFGPGTRLTVT.

CDR3 loop: CASSLAGTGYSPLHF. CDR3 sequence (DNA): TGTGCCAGCAGCTTGGCGGGGACAGGCTATTCACCCCTCCACTTT. The chain combines TRBV5-6 with TRBJ1-6; TRBD1 agrees at 8 bases. This CDR3 is built from 15 residues. Germline V lookup: CDR1 SGHDT, CDR2 YYEEEE. Germline trimming cut 0 bases from V and 8 bases from J; bases unmatched to any gene: 4.

This sequence joins TRBV4-3 and TRBJ2-3; the D gene is possibly TRBD2 (6 bases). The V and J ends lost 4 bases and 4 bases respectively, with 15 bases between them. This CDR3 spans 15 amino acids. From germline, CDR1 is LGHNA and CDR2 YSLEER. CDR3 in amino acids: CASSRGMSSPDTQYF. The CDR3 DNA follows: TGCGCCAGCAGCCGCGGGATGTCAAGCCCAGATACGCAGTATTTT.

CDR3 nucleotide sequence: TGTGCCAGCAGCGTATTCGCGGGGTTGATGAGCACAGATACGCAGTATTTT. This encodes CASSVFAGLMSTDTQYF. The chain has TRBV9 and TRBJ2-3; D is perhaps TRBD2 (6 bases). This CDR3 region has 17 residues. V was cut by 1 base and J by 0 bases, with 15 bases left in between. Germline V gene data show CDR1 as SGDLS and CDR2 as YYNGEE. The full variable domain, its missing parts supplied by reference TRBV9 and TRBJ2-3, is DSGVTQTPKHLITATGQRVTLRCSPRSGDLSVYWYQQSLDQGLQFLIQYYNGEERAKGNILERFSAQQFPDLHSELNLSSLELGDSALYFCASSVFAGLMSTDTQYFGPGTRLTVL.

The V and J genes are TRBV27 and TRBJ2-1; tentative D call: TRBD1 (5 bases). The V end was cut by 2 bases, the J end by 0 bases, with 5 bases between. CDR1 is MNHEY and CDR2 is SMNVEV in the germline V gene (reference sequence). CDR3 size: 14 residues. DNA for the CDR3: TGTGCCAGCAGTTTACAGGGCTCCTACAATGAGCAGTTCTTC. It yields the protein CASSLQGSYNEQFF.

The chain has TRBV7-2 and TRBJ2-7, with D hard to call. The V and J ends lost 5 bases and 3 bases respectively, with 8 bases between them. Germline CDR1 SGHTA, CDR2 FQGNSA. This CDR3 is built from 12 residues. The CDR3 sequence is CASSITHYEQYF. CDR3 bases: TGTGCCAGCAGCATTACTCACTACGAGCAGTACTTC.

This chain connects TRBV6-5 to TRBJ2-7; no reliable D call. The germline CDR1 and CDR2 sequences are MNHEY and SVGAGI. Trimming removed 0 bases at V and 0 bases at J, with 6 bases between. The CDR3 loop spans 14 amino acids. The CDR3 DNA reads as TGTGCCAGCAGTTACTCGGCCAGCTCCTACGAGCAGTACTTC. Protein product: CASSYSASSYEQYF.